These T cell receptor beta chains were read from a single sample in a study of T-cell reconstitution after alpha-beta-depleted transplantation in children. TCRdb redid the calling of the PCR reads with MiXCR, one entry per CDR3 protein. The sample lists hundreds of thousands of distinct CDR3 sequences, roughly 17% occurring once. The starting material was PBMCs, mostly from graft donor cells, obtained 360 days after TCRalphabeta/CD19-depleted stem cell transplant. The receptor source for this set is a male patient between 2 and 15 years old who had a stem cell transplant for acute lymphoblastic leukemia, so the T cells may come from the graft donor. Each CDR3 is given with its conserved first and last residue. The order of the fields is V gene, J gene, clone size, D gene, CDR3 protein, CDR3 DNA. A D gene is named only where the DNA matches it firmly. Clone size is not always given. Where it is, it says once, few, many or a class for expanded clones.

TRBV12-3/TRBV12-4	TRBJ1-3	-	-	CASAFGNTIYF	TGTGCCAGCGCCTTTGGAAACACCATATATTTT
TRBV7-9	TRBJ1-2	few	-	CASSLSSGIEGYTF	TGTGCCAGCAGCCTTAGCTCGGGTATTGAGGGCTACACCTTC
TRBV3-1	TRBJ2-5	-	-	CASSQDGSWVGETQYF	TGTGCCAGCAGCCAAGATGGGAGTTGGGTGGGAGAGACCCAGTACTTC
TRBV5-1	TRBJ2-7	-	-	CASSLAVASGEQYF	TGCGCCAGCAGCTTGGCGGTAGCATCAGGCGAGCAGTACTTC
TRBV4-3	TRBJ2-7	few	TRBD1	CASSQDSGQGALEQYF	TGCGCCAGCAGCCAAGATTCGGGACAGGGGGCTCTCGAGCAGTACTTC
TRBV12-3/TRBV12-4	TRBJ2-5	few	-	CASSLTGWETQYF	TGTGCCAGCAGTTTAACGGGATGGGAGACCCAGTACTTC
TRBV29-1	TRBJ1-1	few	-	CSVPLNTEAFF	TGCAGCGTCCCCCTGAACACTGAAGCTTTCTTT
TRBV4-3	TRBJ2-1	-	-	CASSQDLGAPPRNEQFF	TGCGCCAGCAGCCAAGATCTAGGGGCGCCCCCACGCAATGAGCAGTTCTTC
TRBV6-2/TRBV6-3	TRBJ2-4	few	TRBD1	CASSYRLGQGRSSGDIQYF	TGTGCCAGCAGTTACCGCCTCGGACAGGGGCGCAGTTCGGGGGACATTCAGTACTTC
TRBV6-2/TRBV6-3	TRBJ2-4	few	-	CASSSPRYGGAKNIQYF	TGTGCCAGCAGTTCCCCTAGATATGGGGGGGCCAAAAACATTCAGTACTTC
TRBV2	TRBJ2-7	-	TRBD2	CASSETSGLYEQYF	TGTGCCAGCAGTGAAACTAGCGGCCTCTACGAGCAGTACTTC
TRBV24-1	TRBJ2-2	few	TRBD1	CATRGQANTGELFF	TGTGCCACCAGGGGACAGGCGAACACCGGGGAGCTGTTTTTT
TRBV11-2	TRBJ2-7	many	-	CASSLSSRTYYEQYF	TGTGCCAGCAGCCTGAGCTCTCGGACATATTACGAGCAGTACTTC
TRBV12-3/TRBV12-4	TRBJ2-5	-	-	CASSLLKQETQYF	TGTGCCAGCAGTTTACTCAAACAAGAGACCCAGTACTTC
TRBV28	TRBJ1-2	-	TRBD1	CASSRTGTNYGYTF	TGTGCCAGCAGCCGGACAGGGACTAACTATGGCTACACCTTC
TRBV29-1	TRBJ2-7	-	-	CSVGEVEQYF	TGCAGCGTCGGGGAGGTCGAGCAGTACTTC
TRBV6-2/TRBV6-3	TRBJ2-7	many	-	CASSWTVYEQYF	TGTGCCAGCAGCTGGACAGTCTACGAGCAGTACTTC
TRBV20-1	TRBJ2-5	few	TRBD2	CSASGGTSYFGQETQYF	TGCAGTGCTTCCGGCGGGACTAGCTATTTTGGACAAGAGACCCAGTACTTC
TRBV27	TRBJ2-1	-	TRBD1	CASSLSPDRVYGEQFF	TGTGCCAGCAGTTTATCGCCGGACAGGGTATACGGTGAGCAGTTCTTC
TRBV4-1	TRBJ2-5	many	-	CASSQRVLPKETQYF	TGCGCCAGCAGCCAACGAGTCTTGCCCAAAGAGACCCAGTACTTC
TRBV20-1	TRBJ2-3	-	-	CSASGAHTDTQYF	TGCAGTGCTAGCGGGGCCCACACAGATACGCAGTATTTT
TRBV7-9	TRBJ2-7	-	-	CASSQTVEQYF	TGTGCCAGCAGCCAGACGGTGGAGCAGTACTTC
TRBV7-2	TRBJ2-3	-	-	CASSLPPGAGTDTQYF	TGTGCCAGCAGCTTACCCCCAGGGGCCGGAACAGATACGCAGTATTTT
TRBV19	TRBJ2-5	few	TRBD2	CASSAGTSQETQYF	TGTGCCAGTAGTGCCGGGACTAGTCAAGAGACCCAGTACTTC
TRBV29-1	TRBJ1-1	many	-	CSVEGTGEAFF	TGCAGCGTTGAAGGTACAGGTGAAGCTTTCTTT
TRBV4-2	TRBJ2-3	few	TRBD2	CASSQDPGLAGTDTQYF	TGCGCCAGCAGCCAAGACCCCGGACTAGCGGGCACAGATACGCAGTATTTT
TRBV20-1	TRBJ2-2	many	TRBD2	CSAEAGAVGELFF	TGCAGTGCGGAAGCGGGAGCGGTCGGGGAGCTGTTTTTT
TRBV27	TRBJ2-1	few	-	CASSSLGADNEQFF	TGTGCCAGCAGCTCTTTGGGCGCGGACAATGAGCAGTTCTTC
TRBV5-8	TRBJ1-2	many	-	CASSPNFRVNGYTF	TGTGCCAGCAGCCCGAACTTCAGGGTTAATGGCTACACCTTC
TRBV12-3/TRBV12-4	TRBJ2-5	few	-	CASRTDVGETQYF	TGTGCCAGCAGGACGGACGTGGGCGAGACCCAGTACTTC
TRBV29-1	TRBJ2-3	-	-	CSVERQRTDTQYF	TGCAGCGTTGAACGGCAGCGCACAGATACGCAGTATTTT
TRBV5-5	TRBJ2-7	many	TRBD1	CASSFFPGQPYEQYF	TGTGCCAGCAGCTTCTTCCCGGGACAGCCCTACGAGCAGTACTTC
TRBV28	TRBJ2-1	few	-	CASSLGPGLSAYNEQFF	TGTGCCAGCAGTTTAGGCCCTGGTCTCTCGGCTTACAATGAGCAGTTCTTC
TRBV10-3	TRBJ2-7	-	TRBD1	CAISPGQSYEQYF	TGTGCCATCAGCCCGGGACAGAGCTACGAGCAGTACTTC
TRBV5-1	TRBJ2-1	few	TRBD1	CASSLDGQGASQFF	TGCGCCAGCAGCTTGGACGGACAGGGGGCTTCGCAGTTCTTC
TRBV7-2	TRBJ2-7	few	TRBD2	CASSLREGNEQYF	TGTGCCAGCAGCTTACGGGAGGGCAACGAGCAGTACTTC
TRBV5-1	TRBJ2-3	many	TRBD2	CASKGGRNRDTQYF	TGCGCCAGCAAGGGCGGGAGGAACCGGGATACGCAGTATTTT
TRBV4-1	TRBJ2-6	-	-	CASSQVGTSGANVLTF	TGCGCCAGCAGCCAAGTAGGTACTTCTGGGGCCAACGTCCTGACTTTC
TRBV10-3	TRBJ1-4	many	-	CAISSGPVNEKLFF	TGTGCCATCAGCTCGGGGCCAGTCAATGAAAAACTGTTTTTT
TRBV12-3/TRBV12-4	TRBJ1-2	-	TRBD1	CASSHRTGTRGRQRGYTF	TGTGCCAGCAGTCACCGGACAGGGACGAGGGGACGTCAGAGAGGCTACACCTTC
TRBV6-7	TRBJ1-5	few	-	CASSYATENQPQHF	TGTGCCAGCAGTTACGCGACGGAGAATCAGCCCCAGCATTTT
TRBV28	TRBJ1-2	-	-	CASGESYGYTF	TGTGCCAGCGGCGAATCTTATGGCTACACCTTC
TRBV5-1	TRBJ2-7	few	TRBD2	CASSQREAGEQYF	TGCGCCAGCAGTCAGCGGGAGGCGGGCGAGCAGTACTTC
TRBV2	TRBJ2-6	few	-	CASMGFSGANVLTF	TGTGCCAGCATGGGTTTCTCTGGGGCCAACGTCCTGACTTTC
TRBV28	TRBJ2-7	many	TRBD2	CASGPIDYEQYF	TGTGCTAGCGGGCCGATCGACTACGAGCAGTACTTC